The T cell receptor (beta chain) under discussion was sequenced for a study of shared clonotypes between healthy human individuals (dated by TCRdb to the early 2020s). The study in broad terms: Three men and two women, aged 18 to 49 years, made up the cohort. For each donor, CD4 naive and CD4 memory were each given three plates, CD8 naive was given two plates, and CD8 memory was given one plate. Blood TCR repertoires of a handful of healthy adults were deeply sequenced to estimate repertoire size and the extent of clonotype sharing between individuals. To increase sequencing depth and limit assay-specific biases, TCR repertoire library preparation and sequencing were carried out by different laboratories using diverse techniques. Each donor's leukapheresis produced roughly between roughly 0.85 and 9.5 billion PBMCs. What the authors observed across the whole study: Based on pairwise subsampling, the degree of clonotype sharing among donors was expected to be affected by sequencing depth. Sampling was limited to blood, and TCR repertoires in tissue likely differ from TCR repertoires in blood. Across a few donors, approximately 4.6% of naive CD4, approximately 3.5% of naive CD8, about 2.3% of memory CD4, and approximately 0.4% of memory CD8 clonotypes were shared. The small number of donors limited the genetic and exposure-history diversity represented. Compared with non-shared clonotypes, clonotypes shared by all four sorted-subset donors had higher generation probabilities. Rarefaction of sorted-subset datasets indicated incomplete sequencing despite the large sequencing depth. Larger estimated clonotype richness was generally found for naive subsets than for memory subsets.

The CDR3 runs 13 amino acids, cysteine and phenylalanine included. The kept DNA is CDR3 alone, 39 bases in frame from the first base. V lost 6 bases and J lost 2 bases, and the count of bases not matched to a germline gene is 7. The germline V gene encodes CDR1 SQVTM and CDR2 ANQGSEA. With respect to this clone: Its antigen remains undetermined. Qualities for individual bases were not recorded, and no much larger clone is one base off.

CD8 naive samples consisted of CD45RO-negative cells that were positively selected for CCR7, yielding a CD45RA+CCR7+ population without TemRA cells. The donors were healthy, HIV-negative adults who had no recently reported acute infections or vaccinations. Every donor was a Caucasian adult living in Nashville, Tennessee, USA. After blood collection by leukapheresis, PBMCs were isolated using Ficoll-Histopaque density gradient centrifugation and then cryopreserved in the vapor phase of liquid nitrogen. Purity and quantity of every magnetically sorted T cell population were checked by analytical flow cytometry. Genomic DNA was isolated from every sorted fraction and measured by UV absorbance on a Nanodrop 2000c. Using the deep immunoSEQ assay, multiplex PCR amplified TCR CDR3 regions from genomic DNA. Genomic DNA extracted from each cell subset was distributed evenly over all wells of several immunoSEQ 96-well plates, and each plate served as one replicate. For sorted subsets, roughly 200 ng genomic DNA, equal to about 30,000 T cell genomes, was loaded into each replicate PCR. Purified libraries were quantified with a Qubit 3.0 fluorometer, sized on a Bioanalyzer 2100, and re-quantified with the KAPA Library Quantification kit. Every immunoSEQ 96-well plate was sequenced on a dedicated single-read 150-cycle Illumina NextSeq 550 flow cell. On the authors' methods: Because the immunoSEQ output included only junctional sequences and no quality scores, the filtering could not be the same as the filtering used for full-length reads. To assign V/J genes and CDR3, sequences were annotated against IMGT germline references using PyIR, a Python wrapper for IgBLAST v1.9. Reads were removed for weak V/J assignments (E-value above 1e-6), missing CDR3, stop codons, out-of-frame junctions, or ambiguous translated residues. V3J clonotypes were defined as sequences sharing an identical inferred V gene, J gene, and CDR3 amino acid sequence. Percentage overlap between repertoires was computed as shared unique clonotypes divided by the size of the smaller repertoire. Three approaches were used to assess repertoire richness: RTK rarefaction, the Chao1 estimator, and Recon v2.1 estimates of unobserved clonotypes. Generation probabilities for all TCRbeta clonotypes obtained by the gDNA method from a handful of donors were computed using OLGA. Entries here come from immuneACCESS through TCRdb and include only in-frame sequences with V and J called. Some clones fail to appear in such tables; in the studies checked, an unresolved V gene covers under half of the shortfall, and the cause of the remainder is unknown. Clone size and V and J calls were adopted from that table, with D and trimming inferred from the DNA. The sample contains more than 550,000 clones, under 95% of them found a single time. 20% to 25% of the sample comes from the top ten.

This clonotype was obtained from a man aged 25 to 45 in good health. The sample comprised naive CD8+ T cells sorted from blood. The cell subset or site label here, explained by the study, means: CD45RA+CCR7+. This chain is built from TRBV29-1 and TRBJ2-7, and TRBD2 matches 7 of the central bases. The DNA reads as follows: TGCAGCGTGCGGGGAGGGATCCCCTACGAGCAGTACTTC. Protein translation: CSVRGGIPYEQYF.